This is a list of T cell receptor beta chains from one sample in a study of OX40 agonist ivuxolimab in advanced cancers. Profiled with immunoSEQ multiplex PCR; TCRdb holds only in-frame clones, not every one. There are 83,000 or so clones in the sample; 90% to 95% occur only once, and approximately 0.69% lies in the top ten. The starting material was CD4+ or CD8+ T cells sorted from blood, obtained in a trial of the OX40 agonist ivuxolimab. The source is an adult with an advanced solid tumor such as melanoma, head and neck, liver or kidney cancer. Both conserved end residues are part of each CDR3. Fields, in order: clone size, V gene, J gene, D gene, CDR3 protein, CDR3 DNA. D genes are given only for firm matches. A row's size may be missing; if present it is once, few, many or a size class.

clone size: -; V gene: TRBV6-5; J gene: TRBJ2-1; D gene: TRBD1; CDR3 protein: CASSYSTGGGYNEQFF; CDR3 DNA: TGTGCCAGCAGTTACTCCACAGGGGGCGGCTACAATGAGCAGTTCTTC
clone size: -; V gene: TRBV18; J gene: TRBJ1-6; D gene: -; CDR3 protein: CASSPGADNSPLHF; CDR3 DNA: TGTGCCAGCTCACCAGGGGCAGACAATTCACCCCTCCACTTT
clone size: -; V gene: TRBV10-3; J gene: TRBJ2-7; D gene: -; CDR3 protein: CAISESLSRRYEQYF; CDR3 DNA: TGTGCCATCAGTGAGTCGCTGTCCCGGAGATACGAGCAGTACTTC
clone size: -; V gene: TRBV9; J gene: TRBJ2-5; D gene: TRBD2; CDR3 protein: CASSLASGSGETQYF; CDR3 DNA: TGTGCCAGCAGCTTAGCTAGCGGGAGTGGCGAGACCCAGTACTTC
clone size: -; V gene: TRBV6-6; J gene: TRBJ2-7; D gene: -; CDR3 protein: CASSYSRAGAREQYF; CDR3 DNA: TGTGCCAGCAGTTACTCGAGGGCAGGGGCGCGGGAGCAGTACTTC
clone size: -; V gene: TRBV7-2; J gene: TRBJ2-7; D gene: -; CDR3 protein: CASSPQTYEQYF; CDR3 DNA: TGTGCCAGCAGCCCTCAAACCTACGAGCAGTACTTC
clone size: once; V gene: TRBV10-3; J gene: TRBJ2-5; D gene: -; CDR3 protein: CAISYRLQETQYF; CDR3 DNA: TGTGCCATCAGTTACCGGTTACAAGAGACCCAGTACTTC
clone size: -; V gene: TRBV6-5; J gene: TRBJ2-3; D gene: -; CDR3 protein: CASGKKGTGTDTQYF; CDR3 DNA: TGTGCCAGCGGAAAAAAGGGGACGGGTACAGATACGCAGTATTTT
clone size: -; V gene: TRBV28; J gene: TRBJ2-5; D gene: -; CDR3 protein: CASSSYRNEETQYF; CDR3 DNA: TGTGCCAGCAGTTCTTACCGGAATGAAGAGACCCAGTACTTC
clone size: -; V gene: TRBV19; J gene: TRBJ2-1; D gene: -; CDR3 protein: CASSRRLAQLRSHEQFF; CDR3 DNA: TGCGCCAGTAGTCGGAGGTTAGCGCAATTACGAAGCCATGAGCAGTTCTTC
clone size: -; V gene: TRBV4-3; J gene: TRBJ1-2; D gene: -; CDR3 protein: CASSQIGTSSFRGYTF; CDR3 DNA: TGCGCCAGCAGCCAAATTGGGACATCCTCGTTCAGGGGCTACACCTTC
clone size: -; V gene: TRBV7-3; J gene: TRBJ2-6; D gene: -; CDR3 protein: CASSAQGPGANVLTF; CDR3 DNA: TGTGCCAGCAGCGCACAGGGTCCTGGGGCCAACGTCCTGACTTTC
clone size: -; V gene: TRBV6-1; J gene: TRBJ1-6; D gene: -; CDR3 protein: CASSEAFGHNSPLHF; CDR3 DNA: TGTGCCAGCAGTGAAGCCTTCGGTCATAATTCACCCCTCCACTTT
clone size: -; V gene: TRBV5-4; J gene: TRBJ2-1; D gene: -; CDR3 protein: CASRQPEGNNEQFF; CDR3 DNA: TGTGCCAGCAGGCAGCCAGAGGGGAACAATGAGCAGTTCTTC
clone size: -; V gene: TRBV30; J gene: TRBJ2-1; D gene: -; CDR3 protein: CAWSVQQGNGQFF; CDR3 DNA: TGTGCCTGGAGTGTACAACAGGGAAATGGGCAGTTCTTC
clone size: -; V gene: TRBV18; J gene: TRBJ1-3; D gene: TRBD1; CDR3 protein: CASSPDRAGNTIYF; CDR3 DNA: TGTGCCAGCTCACCGGACAGGGCTGGAAACACCATATATTTT
clone size: -; V gene: TRBV28; J gene: TRBJ1-1; D gene: TRBD1; CDR3 protein: CASSLFVGTAGTEAFF; CDR3 DNA: TGTGCCAGCAGTTTATTCGTAGGGACAGCGGGGACTGAAGCTTTCTTT
clone size: once; V gene: TRBV6-6; J gene: TRBJ1-6; D gene: TRBD1; CDR3 protein: CASTLWDRSNSPLHF; CDR3 DNA: TGTGCCAGCACCTTGTGGGACAGGTCTAATTCACCCCTCCACTTT
clone size: -; V gene: TRBV19; J gene: TRBJ1-1; D gene: -; CDR3 protein: CASSKQGTEAFF; CDR3 DNA: TGTGCCAGTAGCAAACAGGGTACTGAAGCTTTCTTT
clone size: -; V gene: TRBV25-1; J gene: TRBJ2-1; D gene: -; CDR3 protein: CASRGWGPHEQFF; CDR3 DNA: TGTGCCAGCAGAGGGTGGGGTCCCCACGAGCAGTTCTTC
clone size: -; V gene: TRBV20-1; J gene: TRBJ2-5; D gene: -; CDR3 protein: CSARKDETQYF; CDR3 DNA: TGCAGTGCTAGGAAGGACGAGACCCAGTACTTC
clone size: -; V gene: TRBV5-4; J gene: TRBJ2-2; D gene: -; CDR3 protein: CASSPPRSNTGELFF; CDR3 DNA: TGTGCCAGCAGCCCCCCGAGGTCTAACACCGGGGAGCTGTTTTTT
clone size: -; V gene: TRBV7-6; J gene: TRBJ2-1; D gene: -; CDR3 protein: CASSPRPGLASYNEQFF; CDR3 DNA: TGTGCCAGCAGCCCCCGACCGGGACTCGCCTCCTACAATGAGCAGTTCTTC
clone size: few; V gene: TRBV28; J gene: TRBJ1-2; D gene: TRBD1; CDR3 protein: CASSPRTGGGYTF; CDR3 DNA: TGTGCCAGCAGCCCCCGGACAGGAGGTGGCTACACCTTC
clone size: -; V gene: TRBV15; J gene: TRBJ2-3; D gene: -; CDR3 protein: CATSRSRDTQYF; CDR3 DNA: TGTGCCACCAGCCGGTCTAGAGATACGCAGTATTTT
clone size: -; V gene: TRBV9; J gene: TRBJ1-2; D gene: -; CDR3 protein: CASSLIGMNYGYTF; CDR3 DNA: TGTGCCAGCAGCTTGATCGGGATGAACTATGGCTACACCTTC
clone size: -; V gene: TRBV7-6; J gene: TRBJ2-5; D gene: -; CDR3 protein: CASSLGVAQTQYF; CDR3 DNA: TGTGCCAGCAGCTTAGGGGTAGCCCAGACCCAGTACTTC
clone size: -; V gene: TRBV2; J gene: TRBJ2-6; D gene: -; CDR3 protein: CASNARDAGANVLTF; CDR3 DNA: TGTGCCAGCAACGCCAGGGATGCTGGGGCCAACGTCCTGACTTTC
clone size: -; V gene: TRBV27; J gene: TRBJ2-7; D gene: -; CDR3 protein: CASSSVVLGDAFYEQYF; CDR3 DNA: TGTGCCAGCAGTTCTGTTGTTTTGGGGGATGCCTTCTACGAGCAGTACTTC
clone size: -; V gene: TRBV14; J gene: TRBJ2-1; D gene: TRBD2; CDR3 protein: CASSRIWTSGGYNEQFF; CDR3 DNA: TGTGCCAGCAGCCGGATCTGGACTAGCGGGGGCTACAATGAGCAGTTCTTC
clone size: -; V gene: TRBV27; J gene: TRBJ2-7; D gene: -; CDR3 protein: CASTPTAYEQYF; CDR3 DNA: TGTGCCAGCACCCCGACAGCCTACGAGCAGTACTTC
clone size: -; V gene: TRBV5-1; J gene: TRBJ2-4; D gene: -; CDR3 protein: CASSLAGAKNIQYF; CDR3 DNA: TGCGCCAGCAGCTTGGCCGGGGCCAAAAACATTCAGTACTTC
clone size: -; V gene: TRBV30; J gene: TRBJ2-6; D gene: -; CDR3 protein: CAWSRSGANVLTF; CDR3 DNA: TGTGCCTGGAGTAGATCTGGGGCCAACGTCCTGACTTTC
clone size: -; V gene: TRBV6-6; J gene: TRBJ2-2; D gene: TRBD1; CDR3 protein: CASSDTQGSRELFF; CDR3 DNA: TGTGCCAGCAGTGATACACAGGGGTCCAGGGAGCTGTTTTTT
clone size: -; V gene: TRBV7-9; J gene: TRBJ2-7; D gene: TRBD2; CDR3 protein: CASSLVLGLAGYSYEQYF; CDR3 DNA: TGTGCCAGCAGCTTAGTGCTGGGACTAGCGGGTTACTCCTACGAGCAGTACTTC
clone size: -; V gene: TRBV10-1; J gene: TRBJ2-1; D gene: TRBD2; CDR3 protein: CASSEGLAGGWNEQFF; CDR3 DNA: TGCGCCAGCAGTGAGGGACTAGCGGGAGGATGGAATGAGCAGTTCTTC
clone size: -; V gene: TRBV5-1; J gene: TRBJ2-3; D gene: -; CDR3 protein: CASSLGGLTDTQYF; CDR3 DNA: TGCGCCAGCAGCTTGGGCGGGTTGACAGATACGCAGTATTTT
clone size: -; V gene: TRBV28; J gene: TRBJ1-3; D gene: TRBD1; CDR3 protein: CASSAPGTAGNTIYF; CDR3 DNA: TGTGCCAGCAGTGCCCCGGGGACAGCAGGAAACACCATATATTTT
clone size: -; V gene: TRBV7-9; J gene: TRBJ2-2; D gene: -; CDR3 protein: CASSFGEVGELFF; CDR3 DNA: TGTGCCAGCAGCTTCGGGGAAGTTGGGGAGCTGTTTTTT
clone size: -; V gene: TRBV28; J gene: TRBJ1-2; D gene: TRBD1; CDR3 protein: CASSLSAGGRFGYTF; CDR3 DNA: TGTGCCAGCAGTTTATCGGCAGGGGGCCGGTTTGGCTACACCTTC
clone size: once; V gene: TRBV7-8; J gene: TRBJ2-1; D gene: -; CDR3 protein: CASSLEVKTYNEQFF; CDR3 DNA: TGTGCCAGCAGCTTGGAGGTTAAGACCTACAATGAGCAGTTCTTC
clone size: -; V gene: TRBV9; J gene: TRBJ2-1; D gene: TRBD2; CDR3 protein: CASSVISKLGTTYNEQFF; CDR3 DNA: TGTGCCAGCAGCGTTATAAGTAAGTTGGGGACTACATACAATGAGCAGTTCTTC
clone size: -; V gene: TRBV5-5; J gene: TRBJ2-3; D gene: -; CDR3 protein: CASNLVGSTDTQYF; CDR3 DNA: TGTGCCAGCAACTTGGTCGGAAGCACAGATACGCAGTATTTT
clone size: -; V gene: TRBV6-1; J gene: TRBJ1-1; D gene: -; CDR3 protein: CASSEGPPQAFF; CDR3 DNA: TGTGCCAGCAGTGAAGGACCTCCGCAAGCTTTCTTT
clone size: -; V gene: TRBV7-1; J gene: TRBJ2-7; D gene: -; CDR3 protein: CASSQVVTSLTCEQYF; CDR3 DNA: TGTGCCAGCAGCCAAGTTGTCACATCCCTCACCTGCGAGCAGTACTTC
clone size: once; V gene: TRBV29-1; J gene: TRBJ2-3; D gene: -; CDR3 protein: CSVGGRLSTDTQYF; CDR3 DNA: TGCAGCGTCGGGGGCCGACTCAGCACAGATACGCAGTATTTT
clone size: once; V gene: TRBV28; J gene: TRBJ2-7; D gene: TRBD2; CDR3 protein: CASSISGRAYEQYF; CDR3 DNA: TGTGCCAGCAGTATTAGCGGGAGGGCCTACGAGCAGTACTTC
clone size: -; V gene: TRBV6-6; J gene: TRBJ1-2; D gene: -; CDR3 protein: CASSSGVGIPLDGYTF; CDR3 DNA: TGTGCCAGCAGTTCTGGCGTCGGAATACCCTTGGATGGCTACACCTTC